The clone carrying this T cell receptor (beta chain) was recorded only once. This entry is derived from a study of blood T cell repertoires in COVID-19. The CDR3 contains 12 residues. The germline gives CDR1 SGHNT, CDR2 YYREEE (reference sequence). The V end was cut by 5 bases, the J end by 7 bases, with 10 bases between. This table comes from immunoSEQ multiplex PCR, and its TCRdb copy is limited to in-frame clones, with some not included. This sample has more than 75,000 clones, with about 83% found just once. V is TRBV5-4 and J is TRBJ2-1; D perhaps matches TRBD1 (5 bases). Material for sequencing was peripheral blood. The sequence derives from a man between 25 and 39 years old with acute or convalescent COVID-19. CDR3 in amino acids: CASSRRENEQFF. The CDR3 DNA follows: TGTGCCAGCAGTCGCAGGGAAAATGAGCAGTTCTTC.